This T cell receptor beta chain was captured by sequencing in a study of T cell changes during pregnancy in multiple sclerosis. The repertoire was sequenced with immunoSEQ multiplex PCR; TCRdb's copy has only in-frame clones and lacks some. In the table there are under 40,000 clones, 70% to 90% of which are singletons. Sequencing used CD4+ T cells from peripheral blood mononuclear cells, obtained before pregnancy. The TCR originated in a female donor with multiple sclerosis, enrolled in a pregnancy study.

The DNA for the CDR3 is TGTGCCAGCAGTGTGAGGGGGCGGAATCAGCCCCAGCATTTT. This gives the protein CASSVRGRNQPQHF. V and J are TRBV6-1 and TRBJ1-5; 7 bases line up with TRBD1. The length of the CDR3 is 14 residues. Trimming at V came to 4 bases and at J to 4 bases, leaving 4 bases not matched to a gene. The germline V gene encodes CDR1 MNHNS and CDR2 SASEGT.